This paragraph covers one TCR beta chain sequence. The antigen is undetermined. The protocol was immunoSEQ multiplex PCR, while the TCRdb copy is restricted to in-frame clones and leaves out a portion. This table holds about 66,000 clones, 65% to 80% found once. Following an approximately ten-day culture, CD4+ T cells were purified. The cohort was immunized with two doses of either the BNT162b2 or mRNA-1273 vaccine. Replacing half the medium with IL-2 medium was done on days 3 and 7. The germline gives CDR1 SGHTA, CDR2 FQGTGA. Trimming removed 0 bases at V and 6 bases at J, with 17 bases between. The CDR3 contains 16 residues. This entry comes from a study of vaccination effects on CD4 cells after COVID-19. As for the study in general: After 1.5 million to 2 million PBMC were placed in each well, they were cultured with around 10 IU/ml IL-2 and roughly 10 ug/ml peptides.

The chain uses TRBV7-3 and TRBJ1-1; D perhaps matches TRBD1 (5 bases). This clonotype was obtained from a human donor who received a COVID-19 vaccine. This material consisted of CD4+ T cells from PBMCs cultured without peptide, taken after COVID-19 vaccination. CDR3 amino acids: CASSLTPLAGGAEAFF. The CDR3 DNA is TGTGCCAGCAGCTTAACGCCACTCGCCGGGGGGGCTGAAGCTTTCTTT.